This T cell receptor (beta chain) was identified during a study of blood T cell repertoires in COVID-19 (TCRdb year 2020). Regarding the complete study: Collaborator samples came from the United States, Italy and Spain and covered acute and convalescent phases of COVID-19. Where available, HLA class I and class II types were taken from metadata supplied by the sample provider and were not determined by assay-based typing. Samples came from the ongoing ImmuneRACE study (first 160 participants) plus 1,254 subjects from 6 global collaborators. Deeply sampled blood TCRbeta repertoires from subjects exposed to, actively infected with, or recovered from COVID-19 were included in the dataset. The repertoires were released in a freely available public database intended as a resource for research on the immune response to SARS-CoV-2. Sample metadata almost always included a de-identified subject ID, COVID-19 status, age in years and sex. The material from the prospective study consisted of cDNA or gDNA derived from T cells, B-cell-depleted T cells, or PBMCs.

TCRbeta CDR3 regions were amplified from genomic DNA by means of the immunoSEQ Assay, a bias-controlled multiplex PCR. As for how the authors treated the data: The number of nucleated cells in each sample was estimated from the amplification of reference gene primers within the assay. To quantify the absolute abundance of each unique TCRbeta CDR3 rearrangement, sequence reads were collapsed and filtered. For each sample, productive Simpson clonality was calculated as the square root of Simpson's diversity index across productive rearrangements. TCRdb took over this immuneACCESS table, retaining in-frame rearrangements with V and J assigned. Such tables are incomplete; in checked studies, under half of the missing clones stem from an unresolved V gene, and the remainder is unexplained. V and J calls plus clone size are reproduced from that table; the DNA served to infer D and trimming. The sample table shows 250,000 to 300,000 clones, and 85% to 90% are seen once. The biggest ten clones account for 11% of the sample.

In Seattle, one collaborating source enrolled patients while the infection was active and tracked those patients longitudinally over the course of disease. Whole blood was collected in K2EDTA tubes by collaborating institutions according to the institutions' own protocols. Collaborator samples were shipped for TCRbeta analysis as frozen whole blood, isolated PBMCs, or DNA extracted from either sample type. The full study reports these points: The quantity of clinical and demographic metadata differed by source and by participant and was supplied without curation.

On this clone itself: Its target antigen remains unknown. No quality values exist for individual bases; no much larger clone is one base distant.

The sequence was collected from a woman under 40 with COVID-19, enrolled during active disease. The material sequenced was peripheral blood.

The encoded CDR3 is CASSLTGGFTEAFF. The nucleotides read TGTGCCAGCTCACTAACAGGGGGCTTCACTGAAGCTTTCTTT. The chain is assembled from TRBV18 and TRBJ1-1; a stretch of 9 junction bases matches TRBD1. Reading from cysteine to phenylalanine, the CDR3 counts 14 amino acids. The sequence is cut down to CDR3 DNA, 42 bases in frame from base 1. V lost 4 bases and J lost 4 bases, and the count of bases not matched to a germline gene is 4. The germline V gene gives CDR1 as KGHSH and CDR2 as LQKENI. Supplemented by the reference TRBV18 and TRBJ1-1 proteins around the CDR3, the complete variable domain is NAGVMQNPRHLVRRRGQEARLRCSPMKGHSHVYWYRQLPEEGLKFMVYLQKENIIDESGMPKERFSAEFPKEGPSILRIQQVVRGDSAAYFCASSLTGGFTEAFFGQGTRLTVV.